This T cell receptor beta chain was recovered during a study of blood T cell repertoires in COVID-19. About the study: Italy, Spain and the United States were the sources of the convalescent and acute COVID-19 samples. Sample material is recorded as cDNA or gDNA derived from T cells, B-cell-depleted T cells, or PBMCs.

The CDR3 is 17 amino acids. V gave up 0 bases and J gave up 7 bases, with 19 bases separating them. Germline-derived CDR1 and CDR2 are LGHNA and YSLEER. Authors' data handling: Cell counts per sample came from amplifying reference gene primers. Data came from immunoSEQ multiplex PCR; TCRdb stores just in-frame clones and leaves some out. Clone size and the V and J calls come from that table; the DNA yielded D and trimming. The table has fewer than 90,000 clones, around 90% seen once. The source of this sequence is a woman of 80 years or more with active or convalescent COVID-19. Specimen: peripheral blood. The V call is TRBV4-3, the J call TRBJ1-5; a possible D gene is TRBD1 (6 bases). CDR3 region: CASSQDWRGQGKQPQHF. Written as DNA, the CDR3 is TGCGCCAGCAGCCAAGATTGGCGGGGGCAGGGGAAACAGCCCCAGCATTTT.